The 27 T cell receptor beta chains below come from one sample, sequenced in a study of T cell responses to AZD1222 COVID-19 vaccine. TCRdb keeps only in-frame clones here, not all; method: immunoSEQ multiplex PCR. There are some 150,000 clones in the sample; about 90% occur only once, and approximately 3.4% lies in the top ten. Sequenced here: peripheral blood, sampled on day 0 of AZD1222 vaccination. Receptors originate from an adult in good health.

The chain has TRBV29-1 and TRBJ1-1, with TRBD1 identical over 9 bases. CDR1 and CDR2 (germline): SQVTM, ANQGSEA. The CDR3 has 11 amino acids. J was trimmed by 4 bases and V by 7 bases; bases with no gene match: 1. The CDR3: CSGDRATEAFF. As DNA, the CDR3 is TGCAGCGGGGACAGGGCCACTGAAGCTTTCTTT.

This chain uses TRBV30 with TRBJ2-1; D remains ambiguous. The CDR3 extends over 11 amino acids. Between the trimmed V and J ends, which lost 1 base and 7 bases, there was a span of 5 bases. Germline V gene sequence: CDR1 GTSNPN, CDR2 SVGIG (reference sequence). Written as DNA, the CDR3 is TGTGCCTGGAGTGGGTCAAATGAGCAGTTCTTC. This sequence encodes CAWSGSNEQFF.

This clone was detected a few times. The chain has TRBV10-3 and TRBJ2-7; 8 nucleotides align to TRBD1. V dropped 7 bases and J dropped 4; count of bases not matched to a gene: 9. CDR1 is ENHRY and CDR2 is SYGVKD in the germline V gene. The CDR3 totals 14 residues. This chain's CDR3 is CAITQDRETYEQYF. CDR3 DNA sequence: TGTGCCATCACCCAGGACAGGGAGACGTACGAGCAGTACTTC.

V is TRBV12-2 and J is TRBJ2-7; TRBD1, as called in the table, went unchecked against the DNA. TRBV12-2 is an annotated pseudogene. CDR3 length: 16 residues. The CDR3 DNA reads TGTGCAAGTCCCCCTAATGGGGGGACAGGAACCAGTGAGCAGTACTTC. Translating it yields CASPPNGGTGTSEQYF.

The rearrangement links TRBV15 to TRBJ2-5, with 7 bases that match TRBD2. The germline V gene encodes CDR1 LNHNV and CDR2 YYDKDF (reference sequence). This CDR3 has 13 amino acids. Unmatched junction bases numbered 0, after V lost 3 bases and J lost 2 bases. CDR3 nucleotides: TGTGCCACCAGCAGTAGCGGGCAAGAGACCCAGTACTTC. Residues: CATSSSGQETQYF. Looking up the rest from reference TRBV15 and TRBJ2-5 gives the full variable domain: DAMVIQNPRYQVTQFGKPVTLSCSQTLNHNVMYWYQQKSSQAPKLLFHYYDKDFNNEADTPDNFQSRRPNTSFCFLDIRSPGLGDTAMYLCATSSSGQETQYFGPGTRLLVL.

This clone has a single count. CDR3: CASSARRWEAFF. The CDR3 bases are TGTGCCAGCAGCGCACGCAGGTGGGAAGCTTTCTTT. The chain is built from TRBV7-9 and TRBJ1-1; D unresolved. This CDR3 contains 12 residues. Trimming cost V 5 bases and J 8 bases, with 12 bases left between them. Germline CDR1 is SEHNR and CDR2 is FQNEAQ (reference sequence).

The chain is built from TRBV7-8 and TRBJ2-1; no reliable D call. V lost 6 bases and J 9 bases, leaving 12 bases between the germline ends. CDR3 length: 12 amino acids. CDR1 and CDR2 from the germline V gene are SGHVS and FQNEAQ. The CDR3 DNA is TGTGCCAGCAGAGATTCGGAAGGTGAGCAGTTCTTC. This translates into CASRDSEGEQFF.

The chain uses TRBV19 and TRBJ2-1; D uncertain. The CDR3 consists of 14 residues. Germline CDR1 and CDR2: LNHDA and SQIVND (reference sequence). V was pared by 5 bases and J by 5 bases, with 13 bases between. The CDR3 coding sequence is TGTGCCAGTAGTTTATACCGGGCCGACAATGAGCAGTTCTTC. Translation gives CASSLYRADNEQFF. The full variable domain, in which reference TRBV19 and TRBJ2-1 provide the parts outside the CDR3, is DGGITQSPKYLFRKEGQNVTLSCEQNLNHDAMYWYRQDPGQGLRLIYYSQIVNDFQKGDIAEGYSVSREKKESFPLTVTSAQKNPTAFYLCASSLYRADNEQFFGPGTRLTVL.

CDR3 region: CASSITIELAGVVDTQYF. The DNA of the CDR3 is TGTGCCAGTAGTATTACCATAGAACTAGCGGGAGTAGTAGATACGCAGTATTTT. The chain employs TRBV19 and TRBJ2-3; 11 bases line up with TRBD2. V was pared by 3 bases and J by 5 bases, with 13 bases of the junction left unmatched. Germline V lookup: CDR1 LNHDA, CDR2 SQIVND (reference sequence). This CDR3 comprises 18 residues.

The chain recombines TRBV7-9 with TRBJ1-3, with D uncertain. V was pared by 2 bases and J by 7 bases, with 6 bases between. Germline CDR1 is SEHNR and CDR2 is FQNEAQ (reference sequence). The length of the CDR3 is 12 residues. The CDR3 sequence is CASSLHENTIYF. DNA for the CDR3: TGTGCCAGCAGCTTACACGAGAACACCATATATTTT.

This chain connects TRBV24-1 to TRBJ2-2; D possibly corresponds to TRBD2 (7 bases). The CDR3 is 16 amino acids. V dropped 0 bases and J dropped 3 bases, with 10 bases sitting between them. From germline, CDR1 is KGHDR and CDR2 SFDVKD. The chain's CDR3 is CATSDLQGGDTGELFF. In DNA form, the CDR3 reads TGTGCCACCAGTGATTTGCAAGGGGGGGACACCGGGGAGCTGTTTTTT.

This clone was observed a single time. V gene TRBV6-2 or TRBV6-3 combines with J gene TRBJ2-7; 11 bases match TRBD2. This CDR3 has 15 residues. Losses at the gene ends were 6 bases for V and 2 bases for J; bases not matched to a gene: 6. Germline-derived CDR1 and CDR2 are MNHEY and SVGEGT. The CDR3 DNA sequence: TGTGCCAGCAGCCCGGGACTAGCGGCGACCTACGAGCAGTACTTC. Protein: CASSPGLAATYEQYF.

J is TRBJ1-3 and V is TRBV4-2; D gene uncertain. The CDR3 runs 16 residues. V shed 2 bases and J shed 0 bases, with 11 bases lying between them. Germline assignment: CDR1 LGHNA and CDR2 YNFKEQ. The CDR3 protein is CASSQPDLHSGNTIYF. The CDR3, as DNA: TGTGCCAGCAGCCAACCGGATCTTCACTCTGGAAACACCATATATTTT.

The gene calls are TRBV7-2 and TRBJ2-1; possible D gene TRBD2, 6 bases. The CDR3 has 18 amino acids. Trimming removed 2 bases at V and 0 bases at J, with 17 bases between. Germline V gene lookup returns CDR1 SGHTA and CDR2 FQGNSA. The CDR3 DNA is TGTGCCAGCAGCTTACCCGGGGGAGTCCCCCGCTCCTACAATGAGCAGTTCTTC. This gives the protein CASSLPGGVPRSYNEQFF.

V usage is TRBV11-2 and J usage is TRBJ1-1, with 7 bases aligning to TRBD1. The CDR3 extends over 14 amino acids. CDR1 is SGHAT and CDR2 is FQNNGV in the germline V gene. The V gene end was trimmed by 3 bases and the J gene end by 2 bases; junction bases not matched to a gene: 3. The CDR3 sequence is CASSFRQGNTEAFF. CDR3 DNA sequence: TGTGCCAGCAGCTTCAGACAGGGTAACACTGAAGCTTTCTTT.

V gene TRBV9 combines with J gene TRBJ1-2; D gene uncertain. Germline CDR1 SGDLS, CDR2 YYNGEE. The V gene lost 0 bases and the J gene lost 8 bases, with 17 bases spanning the gap. The CDR3 length is 15 residues. As DNA, the CDR3 is TGTGCCAGCAGCGTAGCTACAAATGGGGTATCGGGCTACACCTTC. Amino acid sequence: CASSVATNGVSGYTF.

This clone was detected a few times. The chain is built from TRBV7-2 and TRBJ2-5, with D possibly TRBD1 on 5 matching bases. Germline values: CDR1 SGHTA, CDR2 FQGNSA. Between the trimmed V and J ends, which lost 1 base and 6 bases, there was a span of 21 bases. This CDR3 is built from 17 residues. The CDR3 region has the DNA TGTGCCAGCAGCTTAGAAGCCTCAGGGTGGCGTGAAAAGACCCAGTACTTC. It translates to CASSLEASGWREKTQYF. The full variable domain, in which reference TRBV7-2 and TRBJ2-5 provide the parts outside the CDR3, is GAGVSQSPSNKVTEKGKDVELRCDPISGHTALYWYRQSLGQGLEFLIYFQGNSAPDKSGLPSDRFSAERTGGSVSTLTIQRTQQEDSAVYLCASSLEASGWREKTQYFGPGTRLLVL.

The V call is TRBV19, the J call TRBJ2-1, with 7 bases aligning to TRBD2. The germline V gene encodes CDR1 LNHDA and CDR2 SQIVND (reference sequence). The ends lost 8 bases at V and 0 bases at J; junction bases unmatched: 10. The CDR3 is 16 amino acids. The DNA for the CDR3 is TGTGCCAGTGAGGCGGGAGAGATAAGCTCCTACAATGAGCAGTTCTTC. This translates into CASEAGEISSYNEQFF.

The rearrangement uses TRBV4-3 and TRBJ2-7; 7 bases map to TRBD1. Germline V gene sequence: CDR1 LGHNA, CDR2 YSLEER. V shed 0 bases and J 5 bases; nucleotides not matched to a gene: 4. The CDR3 runs to 14 residues. The CDR3 nucleotides are TGCGCCAGCAGCCAAGATCCGACAGGGAACGAGCAGTACTTC. Protein sequence: CASSQDPTGNEQYF.

The chain carries TRBV5-1 and TRBJ2-1, with unresolved D. V was cut by 4 bases and J by 8 bases, with 19 bases left in between. Germline V lookup: CDR1 SGHRS, CDR2 YFSETQ. The length of the CDR3 is 15 residues. Here the CDR3 reads CASSLGGFTVDEQFF. The CDR3 bases are TGCGCCAGCAGCCTGGGTGGGTTTACCGTCGATGAGCAGTTCTTC.

The V gene is TRBV28, the J gene TRBJ2-7; 11 bases map to TRBD2. The CDR3 covers 17 residues. Germline values: CDR1 MDHEN, CDR2 SYDVKM. J was trimmed by 2 bases and V by 3 bases; bases with no gene match: 9. The CDR3 nucleotides read TGTGCCAGCAGTTTTGTGGGTCTAGCGGGAGGTGCCTACGAGCAGTACTTC. Translation: CASSFVGLAGGAYEQYF.

The gene calls are TRBV5-4 and TRBJ2-5, with 9 bases that match TRBD1. The length of the CDR3 is 15 residues. Germline V gene lookup returns CDR1 SGHNT and CDR2 YYREEE (reference sequence). With V trimmed by 4 bases and J by 2 bases, 6 bases remained unmatched. The CDR3: CASSQGTGQQETQYF. In DNA, the CDR3 is TGTGCCAGCAGCCAAGGGACAGGGCAACAAGAGACCCAGTACTTC.

This rearrangement joins TRBV6-2 or TRBV6-3 to TRBJ2-3; 8 nucleotides match TRBD1. With V trimmed by 0 bases and J by 4 bases, 6 bases remained unmatched. From germline, CDR1 is MNHEY and CDR2 SVGEGT. The CDR3 covers 16 residues. This chain's CDR3 is CASSYSYRGDPDTQYF. CDR3 DNA: TGTGCCAGCAGTTACTCCTACAGGGGGGATCCAGATACGCAGTATTTT.

V usage is TRBV7-6 and J usage is TRBJ2-1; D is perhaps TRBD2 (5 bases). CDR1 and CDR2 from the germline V gene are SGHVS and FNYEAQ. With 1 base removed from V and 4 bases from J, the gap between germline ends came to 11 bases. This CDR3 contains 15 residues. CDR3 loop: CASSLEPGNYNEQFF. CDR3 DNA: TGTGCCAGCAGCTTAGAGCCCGGGAATTACAATGAGCAGTTCTTC.

The rearrangement joins TRBV18 to TRBJ1-3; 9 positions agree with TRBD1. Trimming cost V 0 bases and J 3 bases; bases outside gene matches: 3. Germline CDR1 and CDR2: KGHSH and LQKENI. The CDR3 totals 16 residues. The DNA of the CDR3 is TGTGCCAGCTCACCACCCGGGACAGGGTTTGGAAACACCATATATTTT. This translates into CASSPPGTGFGNTIYF. The full variable domain, with the rest looked up from reference TRBV18 and TRBJ1-3, is NAGVMQNPRHLVRRRGQEARLRCSPMKGHSHVYWYRQLPEEGLKFMVYLQKENIIDESGMPKERFSAEFPKEGPSILRIQQVVRGDSAAYFCASSPPGTGFGNTIYFGEGSWLTVV.

This clone has just a few counts. The chain couples TRBV30 to TRBJ1-2; 8 positions match TRBD1. The germline CDR1 and CDR2 sequences are GTSNPN and SVGIG (reference sequence). The ends lost 2 bases at V and 5 bases at J; junction bases unmatched: 1. The CDR3 totals 12 residues. The CDR3 DNA is TGTGCCTGGAGTTACAGGGGGTATGGCTACACCTTC. Encoded protein: CAWSYRGYGYTF.

The chain links TRBV5-1 to TRBJ2-1; D is undetermined. This CDR3 spans 13 amino acids. The ends were cut back, 1 base at V and 9 bases at J, with 11 bases in the middle. From germline, CDR1 is SGHRS and CDR2 YFSETQ. The CDR3 here is CASSLYPGGEQFF. The CDR3 DNA sequence: TGCGCCAGCAGCTTGTATCCTGGTGGTGAGCAGTTCTTC.